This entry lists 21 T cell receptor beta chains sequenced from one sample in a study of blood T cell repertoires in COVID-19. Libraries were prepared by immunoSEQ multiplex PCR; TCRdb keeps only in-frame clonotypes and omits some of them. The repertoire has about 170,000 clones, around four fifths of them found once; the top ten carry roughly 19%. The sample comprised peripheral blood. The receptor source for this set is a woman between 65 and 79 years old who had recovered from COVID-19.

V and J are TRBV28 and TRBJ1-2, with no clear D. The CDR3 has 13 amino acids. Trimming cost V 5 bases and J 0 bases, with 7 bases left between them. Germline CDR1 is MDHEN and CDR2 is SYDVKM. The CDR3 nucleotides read TGTGCCAGCAGTCCGTTAGCTAACTATGGCTACACCTTC. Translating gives CASSPLANYGYTF.

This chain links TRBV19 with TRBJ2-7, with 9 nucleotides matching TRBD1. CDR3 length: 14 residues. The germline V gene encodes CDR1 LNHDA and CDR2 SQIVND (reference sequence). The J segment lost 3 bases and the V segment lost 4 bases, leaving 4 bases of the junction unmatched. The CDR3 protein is CASSSGTGLYEQYF. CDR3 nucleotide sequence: TGTGCCAGTAGTAGCGGGACAGGGCTCTACGAGCAGTACTTC.

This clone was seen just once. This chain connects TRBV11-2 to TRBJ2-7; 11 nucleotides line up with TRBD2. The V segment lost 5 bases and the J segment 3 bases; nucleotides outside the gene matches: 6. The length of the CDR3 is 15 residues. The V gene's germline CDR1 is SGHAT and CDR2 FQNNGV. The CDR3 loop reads CASSPLAGVVYEQYF. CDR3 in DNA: TGTGCCAGCAGCCCACTAGCGGGAGTGGTCTACGAGCAGTACTTC.

CDR3 amino acids: CASSVVGASTEAFF. As DNA, the CDR3 is TGTGCCAGCAGCGTAGTGGGGGCTTCCACTGAAGCTTTCTTT. The chain recombines TRBV9 with TRBJ1-1; D may be TRBD1 (6 bases). Germline V CDR1 and CDR2: SGDLS, YYNGEE. The length of the CDR3 is 14 residues. Trimming took 0 bases from V and 4 from J, leaving 10 bases between them.

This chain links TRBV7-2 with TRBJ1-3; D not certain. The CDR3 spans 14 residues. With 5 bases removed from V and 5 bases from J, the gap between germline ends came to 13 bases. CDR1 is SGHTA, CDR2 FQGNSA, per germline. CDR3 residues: CASSLPVHRNTIYF. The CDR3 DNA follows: TGTGCCAGCAGCCTGCCAGTCCATAGAAACACCATATATTTT.

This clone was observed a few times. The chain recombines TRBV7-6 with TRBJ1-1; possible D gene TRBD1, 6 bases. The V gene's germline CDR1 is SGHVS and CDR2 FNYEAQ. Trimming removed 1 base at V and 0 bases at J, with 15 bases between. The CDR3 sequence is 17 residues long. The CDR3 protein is CASSLVGGWGMNTEAFF. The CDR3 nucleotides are TGTGCCAGCAGCTTAGTTGGGGGCTGGGGAATGAACACTGAAGCTTTCTTT.

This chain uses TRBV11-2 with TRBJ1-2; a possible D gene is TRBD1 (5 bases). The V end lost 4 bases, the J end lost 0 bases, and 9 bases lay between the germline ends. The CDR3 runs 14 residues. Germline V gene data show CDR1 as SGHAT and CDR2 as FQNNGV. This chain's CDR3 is CASSWGTTNYGYTF. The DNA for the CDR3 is TGTGCCAGCAGCTGGGGCACTACTAACTATGGCTACACCTTC.

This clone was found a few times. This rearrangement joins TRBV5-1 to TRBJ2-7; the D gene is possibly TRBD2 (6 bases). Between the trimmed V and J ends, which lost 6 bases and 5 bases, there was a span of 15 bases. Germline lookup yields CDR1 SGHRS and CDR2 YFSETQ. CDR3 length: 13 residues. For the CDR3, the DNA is TGCGCCAGCACCCCCTGGGAGGAGGACGAGCAGTACTTC. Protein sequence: CASTPWEEDEQYF.

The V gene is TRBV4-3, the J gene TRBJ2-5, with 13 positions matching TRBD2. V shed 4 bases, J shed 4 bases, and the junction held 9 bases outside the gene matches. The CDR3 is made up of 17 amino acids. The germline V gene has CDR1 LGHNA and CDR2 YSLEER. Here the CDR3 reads CASSPTSGGGLRETQYF. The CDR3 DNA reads TGCGCCAGCAGCCCAACTAGCGGGGGGGGCCTCAGAGAGACCCAGTACTTC.

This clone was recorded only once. The CDR3: CASSLAGSTVENIQYF. CDR3 nucleotide sequence: TGTGCCAGCAGTTTAGCAGGGTCGACGGTGGAAAACATTCAGTACTTC. V and J are TRBV28 and TRBJ2-4; a weak D match, TRBD1 (5 bases). V shed 2 bases and J shed 5 bases, with 16 bases lying between them. This CDR3 spans 16 amino acids. The germline gives CDR1 MDHEN, CDR2 SYDVKM.

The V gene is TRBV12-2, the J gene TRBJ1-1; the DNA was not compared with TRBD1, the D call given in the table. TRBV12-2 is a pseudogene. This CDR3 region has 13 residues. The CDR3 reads CASRPPGQLEAFF. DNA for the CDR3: TGTGCAAGTCGCCCGCCGGGACAGCTAGAAGCTTTCTTT.

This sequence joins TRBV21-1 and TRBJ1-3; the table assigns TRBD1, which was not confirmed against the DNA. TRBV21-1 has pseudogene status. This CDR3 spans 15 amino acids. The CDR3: CASSRTGGSGNTIYF. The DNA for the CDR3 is TGTGCCAGCAGCCGAACAGGGGGCTCTGGAAACACCATATATTTT.

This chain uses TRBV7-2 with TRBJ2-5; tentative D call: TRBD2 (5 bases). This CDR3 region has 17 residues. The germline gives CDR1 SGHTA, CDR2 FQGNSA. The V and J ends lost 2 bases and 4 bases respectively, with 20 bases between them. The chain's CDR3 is CASSLTTSAGGVETQYF. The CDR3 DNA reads TGTGCCAGCAGCTTAACGACCTCGGCGGGCGGTGTAGAGACCCAGTACTTC.

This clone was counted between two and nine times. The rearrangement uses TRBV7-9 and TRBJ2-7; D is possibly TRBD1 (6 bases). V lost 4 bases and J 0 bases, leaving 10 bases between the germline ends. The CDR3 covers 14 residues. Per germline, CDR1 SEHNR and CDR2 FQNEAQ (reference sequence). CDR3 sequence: CASSSWDTSYEQYF. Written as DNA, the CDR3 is TGTGCCAGCAGCTCCTGGGACACCTCCTACGAGCAGTACTTC.

The CDR3 bases are TGTGCCAGCAGTGATGTGGGCCCCCAGTATTTT. Its protein product is CASSDVGPQYF. This rearrangement joins TRBV2 to TRBJ2-3; D not certain. This CDR3 spans 11 amino acids. Germline loops: CDR1 SNHLY, CDR2 FYNNEI. V was clipped by 3 bases and J by 12 bases, with 10 bases between them.

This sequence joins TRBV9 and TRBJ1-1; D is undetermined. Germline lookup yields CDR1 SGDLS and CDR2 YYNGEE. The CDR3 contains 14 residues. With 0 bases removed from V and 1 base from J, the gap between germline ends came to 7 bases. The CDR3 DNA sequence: TGTGCCAGCAGCGTAGGGCAGAAGAACACTGAAGCTTTCTTT. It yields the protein CASSVGQKNTEAFF.

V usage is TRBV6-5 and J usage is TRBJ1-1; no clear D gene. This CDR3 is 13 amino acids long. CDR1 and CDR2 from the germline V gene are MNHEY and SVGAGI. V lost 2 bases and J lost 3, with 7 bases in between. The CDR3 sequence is CASSYDGDTEAFF. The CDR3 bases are TGTGCCAGCAGTTACGACGGAGACACTGAAGCTTTCTTT.

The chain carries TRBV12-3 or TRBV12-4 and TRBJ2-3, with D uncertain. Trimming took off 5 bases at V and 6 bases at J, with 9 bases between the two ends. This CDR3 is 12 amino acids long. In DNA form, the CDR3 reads TGTGCCAGCAGTCCCTCCCCGGATACGCAGTATTTT. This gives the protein CASSPSPDTQYF.

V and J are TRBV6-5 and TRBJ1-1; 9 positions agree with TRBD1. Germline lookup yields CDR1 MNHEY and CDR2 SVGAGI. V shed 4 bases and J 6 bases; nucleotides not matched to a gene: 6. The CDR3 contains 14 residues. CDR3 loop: CASSSPGQGPEAFF. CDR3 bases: TGTGCCAGCAGTTCCCCGGGACAGGGACCTGAAGCTTTCTTT.

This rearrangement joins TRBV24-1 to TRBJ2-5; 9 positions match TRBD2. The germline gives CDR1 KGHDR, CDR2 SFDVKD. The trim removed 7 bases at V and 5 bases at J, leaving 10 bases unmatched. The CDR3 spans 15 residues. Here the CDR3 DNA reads TGTGCCACCAGGTCTAGCGGGGTGGGCCCTGAGACCCAGTACTTC. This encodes CATRSSGVGPETQYF.

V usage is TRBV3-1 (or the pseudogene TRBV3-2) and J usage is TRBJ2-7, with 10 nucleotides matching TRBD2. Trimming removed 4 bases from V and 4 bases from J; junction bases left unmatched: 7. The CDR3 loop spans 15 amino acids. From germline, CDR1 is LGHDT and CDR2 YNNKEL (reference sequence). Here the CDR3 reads CASSPAAGGLYEQYF. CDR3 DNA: TGTGCCAGCAGCCCCGCAGCGGGAGGGCTTTACGAGCAGTACTTC.